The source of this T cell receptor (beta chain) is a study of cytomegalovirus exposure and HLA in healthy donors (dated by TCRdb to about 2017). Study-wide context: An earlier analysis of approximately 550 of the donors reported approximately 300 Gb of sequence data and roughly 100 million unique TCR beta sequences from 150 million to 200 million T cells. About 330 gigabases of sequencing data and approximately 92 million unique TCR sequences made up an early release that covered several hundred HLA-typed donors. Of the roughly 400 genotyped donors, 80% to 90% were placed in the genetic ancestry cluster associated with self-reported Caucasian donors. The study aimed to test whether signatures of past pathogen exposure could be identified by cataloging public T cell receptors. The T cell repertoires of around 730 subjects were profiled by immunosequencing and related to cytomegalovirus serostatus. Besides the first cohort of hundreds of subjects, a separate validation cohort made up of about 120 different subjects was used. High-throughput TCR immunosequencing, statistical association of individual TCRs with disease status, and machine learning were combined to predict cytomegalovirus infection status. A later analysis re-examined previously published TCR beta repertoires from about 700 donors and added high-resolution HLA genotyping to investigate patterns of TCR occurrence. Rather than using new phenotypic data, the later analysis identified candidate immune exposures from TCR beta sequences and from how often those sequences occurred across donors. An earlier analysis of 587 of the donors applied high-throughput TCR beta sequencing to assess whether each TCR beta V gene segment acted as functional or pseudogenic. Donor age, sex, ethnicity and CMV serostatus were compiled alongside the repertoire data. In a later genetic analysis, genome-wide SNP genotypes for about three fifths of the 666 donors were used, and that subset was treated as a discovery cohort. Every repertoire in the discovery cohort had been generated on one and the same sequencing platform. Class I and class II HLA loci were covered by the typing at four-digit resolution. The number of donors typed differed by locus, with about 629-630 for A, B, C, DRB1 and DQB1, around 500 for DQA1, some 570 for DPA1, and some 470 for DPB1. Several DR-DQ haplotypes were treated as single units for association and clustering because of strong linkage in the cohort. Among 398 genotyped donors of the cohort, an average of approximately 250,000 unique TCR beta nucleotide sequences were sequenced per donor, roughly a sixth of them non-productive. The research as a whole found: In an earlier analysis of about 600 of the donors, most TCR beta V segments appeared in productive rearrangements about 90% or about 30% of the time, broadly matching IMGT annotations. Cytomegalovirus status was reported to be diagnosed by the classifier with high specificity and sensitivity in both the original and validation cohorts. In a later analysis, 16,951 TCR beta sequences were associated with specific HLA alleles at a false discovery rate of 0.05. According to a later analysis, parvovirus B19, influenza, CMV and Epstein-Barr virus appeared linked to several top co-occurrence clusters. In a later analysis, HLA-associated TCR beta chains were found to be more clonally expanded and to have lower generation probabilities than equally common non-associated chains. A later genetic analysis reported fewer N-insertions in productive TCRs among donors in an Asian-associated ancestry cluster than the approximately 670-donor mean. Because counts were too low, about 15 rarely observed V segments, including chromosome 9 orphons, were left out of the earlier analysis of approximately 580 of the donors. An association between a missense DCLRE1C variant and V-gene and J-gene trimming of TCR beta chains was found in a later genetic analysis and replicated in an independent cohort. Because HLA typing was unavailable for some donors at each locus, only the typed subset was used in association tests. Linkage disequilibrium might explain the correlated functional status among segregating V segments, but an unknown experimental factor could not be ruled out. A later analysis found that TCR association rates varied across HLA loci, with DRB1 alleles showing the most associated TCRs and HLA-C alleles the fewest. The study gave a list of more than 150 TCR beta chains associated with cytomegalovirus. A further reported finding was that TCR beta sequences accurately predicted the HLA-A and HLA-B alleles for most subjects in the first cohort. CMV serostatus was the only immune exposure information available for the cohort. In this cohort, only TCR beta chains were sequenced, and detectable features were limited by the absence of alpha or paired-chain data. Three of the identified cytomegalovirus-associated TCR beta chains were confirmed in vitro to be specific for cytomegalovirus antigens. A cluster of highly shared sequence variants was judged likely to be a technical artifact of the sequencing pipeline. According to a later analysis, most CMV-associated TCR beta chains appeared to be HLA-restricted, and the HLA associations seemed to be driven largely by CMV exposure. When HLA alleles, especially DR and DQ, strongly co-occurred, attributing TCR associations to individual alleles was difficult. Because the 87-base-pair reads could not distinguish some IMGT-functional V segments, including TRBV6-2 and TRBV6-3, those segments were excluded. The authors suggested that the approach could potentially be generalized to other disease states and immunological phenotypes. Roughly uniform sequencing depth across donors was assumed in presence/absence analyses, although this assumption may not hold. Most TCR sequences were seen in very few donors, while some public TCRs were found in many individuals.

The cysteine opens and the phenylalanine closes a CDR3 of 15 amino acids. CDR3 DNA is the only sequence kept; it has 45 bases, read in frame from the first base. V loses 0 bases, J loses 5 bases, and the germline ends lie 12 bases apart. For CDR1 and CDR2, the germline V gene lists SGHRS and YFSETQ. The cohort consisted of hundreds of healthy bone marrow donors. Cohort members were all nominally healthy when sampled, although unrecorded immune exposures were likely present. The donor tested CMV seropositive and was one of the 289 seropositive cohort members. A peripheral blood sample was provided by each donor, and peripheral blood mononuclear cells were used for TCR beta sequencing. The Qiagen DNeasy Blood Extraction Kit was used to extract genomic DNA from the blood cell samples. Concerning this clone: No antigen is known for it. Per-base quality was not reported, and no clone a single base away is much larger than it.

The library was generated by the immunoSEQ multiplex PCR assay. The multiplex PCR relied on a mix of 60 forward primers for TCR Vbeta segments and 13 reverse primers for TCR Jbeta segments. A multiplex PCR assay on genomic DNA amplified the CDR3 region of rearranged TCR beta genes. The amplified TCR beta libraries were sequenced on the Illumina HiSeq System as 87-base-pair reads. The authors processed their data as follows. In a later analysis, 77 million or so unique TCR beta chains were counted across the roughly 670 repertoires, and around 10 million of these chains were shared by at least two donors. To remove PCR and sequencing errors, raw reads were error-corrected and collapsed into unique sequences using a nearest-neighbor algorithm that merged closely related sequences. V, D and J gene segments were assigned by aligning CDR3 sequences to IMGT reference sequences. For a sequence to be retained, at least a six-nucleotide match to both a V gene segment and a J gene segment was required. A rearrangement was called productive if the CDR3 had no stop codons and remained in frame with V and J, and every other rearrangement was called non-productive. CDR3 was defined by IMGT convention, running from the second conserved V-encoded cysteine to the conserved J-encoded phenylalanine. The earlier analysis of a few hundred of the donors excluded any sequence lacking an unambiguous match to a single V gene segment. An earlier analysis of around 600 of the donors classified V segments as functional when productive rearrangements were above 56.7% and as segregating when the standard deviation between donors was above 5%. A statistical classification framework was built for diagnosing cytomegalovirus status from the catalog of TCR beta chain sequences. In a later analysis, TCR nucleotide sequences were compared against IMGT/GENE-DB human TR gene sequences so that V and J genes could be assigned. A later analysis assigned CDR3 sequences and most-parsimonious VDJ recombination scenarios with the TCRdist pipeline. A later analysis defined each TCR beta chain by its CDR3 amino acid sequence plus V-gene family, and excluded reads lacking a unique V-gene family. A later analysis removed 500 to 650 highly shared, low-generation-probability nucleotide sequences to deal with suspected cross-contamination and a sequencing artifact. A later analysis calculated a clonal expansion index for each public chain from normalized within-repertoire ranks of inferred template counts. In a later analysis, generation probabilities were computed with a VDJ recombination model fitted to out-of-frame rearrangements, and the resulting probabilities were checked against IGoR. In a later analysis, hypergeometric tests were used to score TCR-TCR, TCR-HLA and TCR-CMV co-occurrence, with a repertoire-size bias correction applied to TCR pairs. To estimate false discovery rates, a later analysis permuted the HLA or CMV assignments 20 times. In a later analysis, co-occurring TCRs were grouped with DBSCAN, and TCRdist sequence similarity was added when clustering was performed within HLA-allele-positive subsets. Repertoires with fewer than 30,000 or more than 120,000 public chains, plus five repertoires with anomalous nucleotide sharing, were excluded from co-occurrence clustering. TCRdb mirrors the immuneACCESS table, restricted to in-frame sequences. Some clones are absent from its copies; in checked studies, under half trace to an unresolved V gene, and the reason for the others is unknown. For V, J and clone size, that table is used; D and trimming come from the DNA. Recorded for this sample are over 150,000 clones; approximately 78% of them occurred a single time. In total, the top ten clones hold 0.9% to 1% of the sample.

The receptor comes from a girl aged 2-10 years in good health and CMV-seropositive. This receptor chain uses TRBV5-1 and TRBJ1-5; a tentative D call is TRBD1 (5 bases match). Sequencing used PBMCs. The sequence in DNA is TGCGCCAGCAGCTTGGATCCGCGGGGGGATCAGCCCCAGCATTTT. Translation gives CASSLDPRGDQPQHF.